This TCR beta chain was identified in a study of shared clonotypes between healthy human individuals. For the study at large: In total, the donors were a couple of women and a few men aged 18 to 49. Each donor contributed plates that comprised three CD4 naive, three CD4 memory, two CD8 naive and one CD8 memory.

CDR3 length: 18 amino acids. The J segment lost 0 bases and the V segment lost 2 bases, leaving 7 bases of the junction unmatched. Germline V gene data show CDR1 as SGHRS and CDR2 as YFSETQ. Findings and limits, study-wide: Generally, estimated richness proved larger in naive subsets than it did in memory subsets. A reduction in generation probabilities was seen for non-shared clonotypes relative to those shared by all four donors.

Points on this clone: Its antigen is unidentified.

Produced via immunoSEQ multiplex PCR; TCRdb's table is partial and in-frame only. Here the sample spans 2 million to 3 million clones, 90% to 95% being singletons. This TCR was recovered from a man aged 18 to 35 in good health. Some clones in this sample may be carry-over from other donors' samples. Material for sequencing was naive CD4+ T cells from PBMCs. The subset was: CD45RA+ positively selected. This sequence joins TRBV5-1 and TRBJ2-5; TRBD2 matches at 13 bases. CDR3 sequence (DNA): TGCGCCAGCAGCTTCGGACTAGCGGGAGAGGGGTACCAAGAGACCCAGTACTTC. It is translated as CASSFGLAGEGYQETQYF.